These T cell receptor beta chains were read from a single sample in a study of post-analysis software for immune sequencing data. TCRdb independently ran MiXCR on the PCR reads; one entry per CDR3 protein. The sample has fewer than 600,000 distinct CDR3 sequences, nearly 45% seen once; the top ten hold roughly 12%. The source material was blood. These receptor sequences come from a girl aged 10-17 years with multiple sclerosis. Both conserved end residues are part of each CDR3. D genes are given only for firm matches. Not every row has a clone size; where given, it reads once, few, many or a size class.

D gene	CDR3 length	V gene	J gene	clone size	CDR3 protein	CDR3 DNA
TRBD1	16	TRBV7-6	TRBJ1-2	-	CASSLAGPGTAYGYTF	TGTGCCAGCAGCTTAGCTGGTCCCGGGACAGCCTATGGCTACACCTTC
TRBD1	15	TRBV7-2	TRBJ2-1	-	CASSLANDRGNEQFF	TGTGCCAGCAGCTTAGCGAACGACAGGGGGAATGAGCAGTTCTTC
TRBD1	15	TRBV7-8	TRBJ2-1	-	CASSLGQGAMNEQFF	TGTGCCAGCAGCTTAGGGCAGGGGGCGATGAATGAGCAGTTCTTC
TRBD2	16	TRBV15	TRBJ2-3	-	CATSRDRLTSGTSLYF	TGTGCCACCAGCAGAGACCGCTTGACCTCCGGGACTAGTCTGTATTTT
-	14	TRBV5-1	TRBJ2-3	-	CASSLDGPSDTQYF	TGCGCCAGCAGCTTGGATGGCCCTTCAGATACGCAGTATTTT
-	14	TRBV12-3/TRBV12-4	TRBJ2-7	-	CASSDKHGIHEQYF	TGTGCCAGCAGTGACAAACATGGGATCCACGAGCAGTACTTC
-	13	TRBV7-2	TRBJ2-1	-	CASSLFRWNEQFF	TGTGCCAGCAGCTTATTTAGGTGGAATGAGCAGTTCTTC
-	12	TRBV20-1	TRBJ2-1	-	CSARETVNEQFF	TGCAGTGCTAGAGAGACAGTAAATGAGCAGTTCTTC
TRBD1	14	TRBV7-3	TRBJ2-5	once	CASSLRGQRSEQYF	TGTGCCAGCAGCTTAAGGGGACAGAGGAGTGAGCAGTACTTC
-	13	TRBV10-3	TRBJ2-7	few	CAISGDTLYEQYF	TGTGCCATCTCTGGGGACACACTCTACGAGCAGTACTTC
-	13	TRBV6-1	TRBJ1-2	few	CASSEAASYGYTF	TGTGCCAGCAGTGAAGCGGCGTCGTATGGCTACACCTTC
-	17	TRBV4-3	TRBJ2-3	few	CASSQDPPRGMFDTQYF	TGCGCCAGCAGCCAAGACCCCCCCAGGGGTATGTTCGATACGCAGTATTTT
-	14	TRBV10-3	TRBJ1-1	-	CAISEGQQNTEAFF	TGTGCCATCAGTGAGGGACAACAGAACACTGAAGCTTTCTTT
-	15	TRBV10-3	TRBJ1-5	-	CAISEEGRRNQPQHF	TGTGCCATCAGTGAGGAGGGAAGAAGGAATCAGCCCCAGCATTTT
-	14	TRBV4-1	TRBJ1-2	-	CASSQDTGSYGYTF	TGCGCCAGCAGCCAAGACACCGGGAGCTATGGCTACACCTTC
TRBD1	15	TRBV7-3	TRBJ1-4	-	CASSLTRTGDEKLFF	TGTGCCAGCAGCTTAACTAGGACAGGGGATGAAAAACTGTTTTTT
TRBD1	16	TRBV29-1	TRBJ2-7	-	CSAKRASGTGDYEQYF	TGCAGCGCCAAAAGGGCCTCTGGGACAGGGGACTACGAGCAGTACTTC
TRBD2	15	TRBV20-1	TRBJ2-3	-	CSARDQAGATDTQYF	TGCAGTGCTAGAGATCAAGCGGGAGCAACAGATACGCAGTATTTT
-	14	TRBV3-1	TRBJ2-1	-	CASSQAVLYNEQFF	TGTGCCAGCAGCCAAGCGGTTTTGTACAATGAGCAGTTCTTC
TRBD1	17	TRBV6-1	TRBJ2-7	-	CASSRYDGQGGAYEQYF	TGTGCCAGCAGTCGCTACGATGGACAGGGTGGCGCGTACGAGCAGTACTTC
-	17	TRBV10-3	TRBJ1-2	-	CAISATPRTGQNYGYTF	TGTGCCATCAGTGCGACACCTAGGACGGGCCAGAACTATGGCTACACCTTC
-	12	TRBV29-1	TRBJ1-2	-	CSGGAENYGYTF	TGCAGCGGGGGGGCGGAAAACTATGGCTACACCTTC
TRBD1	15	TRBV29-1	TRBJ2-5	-	CSVQIRQGAGNEQYF	TGCAGCGTTCAGATTCGACAGGGGGCTGGCAATGAGCAGTACTTC
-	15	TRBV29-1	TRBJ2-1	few	CSVEKEPSSYNEQFF	TGCAGCGTGGAGAAGGAGCCCAGCTCCTACAATGAGCAGTTCTTC
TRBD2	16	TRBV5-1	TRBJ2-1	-	CASSLDGREVNNEQFF	TGCGCCAGCAGCTTGGACGGGCGGGAGGTCAACAATGAGCAGTTCTTC
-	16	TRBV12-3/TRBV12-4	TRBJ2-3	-	CASSFRQVTSTDTQYF	TGTGCCAGCAGTTTTCGACAGGTTACTAGCACAGATACGCAGTATTTT